This T cell receptor (beta chain) was retrieved from a study of PD-1 blockade in classical Hodgkin lymphoma. Whole-study findings and limits: Complete responders showed a baseline diversity that resembled the diversity of newly diagnosed patients. Those patients who began receiving nivolumab less than 1 year after ASCT had lower diversity, and they were excluded. Newly diagnosed patients were reported to exhibit reduced baseline TCR diversity relative to healthy donors.

Assay: immunoSEQ multiplex PCR; the TCRdb copy retains only in-frame clones and omits some. In the table there are 30,000 or so clones, just over 70% of which are singletons. V was cut by 5 bases and J by 1 base, with 16 bases left in between. CDR1 and CDR2 (germline): MDHEN, SYDVKM. The CDR3 consists of 16 residues. Comment on this clone: Its target is unknown.

Every single patient, without exception, relapsed after autologous stem cell transplantation, and brentuximab vedotin exposure varied. This TCR was sampled from a human donor with classical Hodgkin lymphoma. Source: peripheral blood mononuclear cells (PBMCs), taken before the second cycle of nivolumab. The chain is built from TRBV28 and TRBJ2-3; D is ambiguous. CDR3 bases: TGTGCCAGCAGTCTTTTTGGGCGGAGAGGCACAGATACGCAGTATTTT. This translates into CASSLFGRRGTDTQYF.